This T cell receptor beta chain was captured by sequencing in a study of cytomegalovirus exposure and HLA in healthy donors. General study results and limits: There were a few CMV-associated chains whose specificity for CMV antigens was confirmed in vitro. Cytomegalovirus status was reportedly diagnosed by the classifier with high sensitivity and specificity.

Amplification used 60 Vbeta primers and 13 Jbeta primers. Generated by immunoSEQ multiplex PCR, the TCRdb table keeps only in-frame clones and is missing some. This table has about 160,000 clones, over 70% appearing once. Of note for this clone: The antigen remains unidentified.

V was pared by 1 base and J by 1 base, with 4 bases between. Germline assignment: CDR1 SGHRS and CDR2 YFSETQ. The CDR3 loop spans 13 amino acids. Donors were nominally healthy when sampled, though unrecorded immune exposures were likely. This chain joins TRBV5-1 and TRBJ2-3; D call uncertain. Material: PBMCs. The sequence was collected from a man aged 45-60 years in good health and CMV-seropositive. In nucleotides, the CDR3 is TGCGCCAGCAGCTTGTCGGGCACAGATACGCAGTATTTT. Its translation: CASSLSGTDTQYF.